These T cell receptor beta chains were read from a single sample in a study of T cell repertoires in cytomegalovirus infection. TCRdb re-called the reads through MiXCR, storing one row per CDR3 protein. Among about 110,000 distinct CDR3 sequences listed, about 28% were seen once. These TCRs' antigens remain unknown. Specimen: CD8+ T cells from cultured PBMCs, collected from culture after CMV antigen stimulation. The source of these receptors is a human donor in good health (CMV status not recorded). Some clones in this sample may be carry-over from other donors' samples. The CDR3 runs from the conserved cysteine through the conserved F or W. Each record gives: J gene, clone size, V gene, D gene, CDR3 DNA, CDR3 protein. A D gene is named only where the DNA matches it firmly. Not every row has a clone size; where given, it reads once, few, many or a size class.

j_gene: TRBJ2-1; abundance: once; v_gene: TRBV9; d_gene: TRBD1; CDR3nt: TGTGCCAGCAGCGCCGGGACAGGGGTTGAGCAGTTCTTC; CDR3aa: CASSAGTGVEQFF
j_gene: TRBJ1-2; abundance: .; v_gene: TRBV28; d_gene: TRBD1; CDR3nt: TGTGCCAGCAGTCTCCACCGGGACAGGGTACACGGCTACACCTTC; CDR3aa: CASSLHRDRVHGYTF
j_gene: TRBJ2-2; abundance: .; v_gene: TRBV7-3; d_gene: .; CDR3nt: TGTGCCAGCAGCCAGATAGTCACCGGGGAGCTGTTTTTT; CDR3aa: CASSQIVTGELFF
j_gene: TRBJ2-7; abundance: few; v_gene: TRBV9; d_gene: .; CDR3nt: TGTGCCAGCAGCGTAGGGGCAGGGACTTTTGACGAGCAGTACTTC; CDR3aa: CASSVGAGTFDEQYF
j_gene: TRBJ2-2; abundance: .; v_gene: TRBV15; d_gene: .; CDR3nt: TGTGCCACCAGCAGAGAGGCAGAGAACACCGGGGAGCTGTTTTTT; CDR3aa: CATSREAENTGELFF
j_gene: TRBJ1-2; abundance: .; v_gene: TRBV4-1; d_gene: .; CDR3nt: TGCGCCAGCAGCCAAGATTGGGGGGCAGGTAACTATGGCTACACCTTC; CDR3aa: CASSQDWGAGNYGYTF
j_gene: TRBJ1-2; abundance: .; v_gene: TRBV28; d_gene: TRBD1; CDR3nt: TGTGCCAGCAGTTTAACGGGACAGGGGGGTACGGTCGGCTACACCTTC; CDR3aa: CASSLTGQGGTVGYTF
j_gene: TRBJ2-1; abundance: few; v_gene: TRBV2; d_gene: .; CDR3nt: TGTGCCAGCAGTGAGGTGGGGAACAATGAGCAGTTCTTC; CDR3aa: CASSEVGNNEQFF
j_gene: TRBJ1-5; abundance: .; v_gene: TRBV24-1; d_gene: .; CDR3nt: TGTGCCACCAGTGATCACGGGGTTCAAAAGGGCAATCAGCCCCAGCATTTT; CDR3aa: CATSDHGVQKGNQPQHF
j_gene: TRBJ2-7; abundance: few; v_gene: TRBV9; d_gene: .; CDR3nt: TGTGCCAGCAGCGGTGAGGGGTACGAGCAGTACTTC; CDR3aa: CASSGEGYEQYF
j_gene: TRBJ1-1; abundance: .; v_gene: TRBV5-1; d_gene: .; CDR3nt: TGCGCCAGCAGCCCCGGGACAACGAACACTGAAGCTTTCTTT; CDR3aa: CASSPGTTNTEAFF
j_gene: TRBJ1-1; abundance: few; v_gene: TRBV6-5; d_gene: .; CDR3nt: TGTGCCAGCAGTAGTACAGGGAGGAAGGAAGCTTTCTTT; CDR3aa: CASSSTGRKEAFF
j_gene: TRBJ2-7; abundance: once; v_gene: TRBV7-4; d_gene: TRBD1; CDR3nt: TGTGCCAGCCCCCCGGGACAGGGGGCCCCGGTGGGTCTGTACTTC; CDR3aa: CASPPGQGAPVGLYF
j_gene: TRBJ2-7; abundance: few; v_gene: TRBV4-1; d_gene: .; CDR3nt: TGCGCCAGCAGCCAAGGTTTATACGAGCAGTACTTC; CDR3aa: CASSQGLYEQYF
j_gene: TRBJ2-7; abundance: .; v_gene: TRBV12-3/TRBV12-4; d_gene: .; CDR3nt: TGTGCCAGCAACTTAGACCCCCACGACGAGCAGTACTTC; CDR3aa: CASNLDPHDEQYF
j_gene: TRBJ1-2; abundance: .; v_gene: TRBV2; d_gene: TRBD1; CDR3nt: TGTGCCAGCAGTGAAGAGGCAGGGGGGTATGGCTACACCTTC; CDR3aa: CASSEEAGGYGYTF
j_gene: TRBJ2-5; abundance: .; v_gene: TRBV5-4; d_gene: .; CDR3nt: TGTGCCAGCAGCCACCGGGACATCGGGGAGACCCAGTACTTC; CDR3aa: CASSHRDIGETQYF
j_gene: TRBJ2-3; abundance: many; v_gene: TRBV7-2; d_gene: .; CDR3nt: TGTGCCAGCAGCCATAAGGGACACGGAGAAAGAGATACGCAGTATTTT; CDR3aa: CASSHKGHGERDTQYF
j_gene: TRBJ1-3; abundance: .; v_gene: TRBV5-4; d_gene: .; CDR3nt: TGTGCCAGCAGCCTCATAGGAGACACCATATATTTT; CDR3aa: CASSLIGDTIYF
j_gene: TRBJ2-5; abundance: .; v_gene: TRBV12-3/TRBV12-4; d_gene: .; CDR3nt: TGTGCCAGCAGCCTCCGGGACATGCTCCAAGAGACCCAGTACTTC; CDR3aa: CASSLRDMLQETQYF
j_gene: TRBJ2-7; abundance: .; v_gene: TRBV6-6; d_gene: .; CDR3nt: TGTGCCAGCAGTTACACTCCCAACCCCGAGCAGTACTTC; CDR3aa: CASSYTPNPEQYF
j_gene: TRBJ2-5; abundance: .; v_gene: TRBV12-3/TRBV12-4; d_gene: .; CDR3nt: TGTGCCAGCAGTTCCTCCCCACTAGCCGAGTACTTC; CDR3aa: CASSSSPLAEYF
j_gene: TRBJ2-2; abundance: .; v_gene: TRBV7-6; d_gene: .; CDR3nt: TGTGCCAGCAGCTCCCAGGGGTTCCGGCGACCGAACACCGGGGAGCTGTTTTTT; CDR3aa: CASSSQGFRRPNTGELFF
j_gene: TRBJ1-4; abundance: .; v_gene: TRBV10-3; d_gene: .; CDR3nt: TGTGCCATCAGTGATGGGAATGAAAAACTGTTTTTT; CDR3aa: CAISDGNEKLFF
j_gene: TRBJ2-1; abundance: few; v_gene: TRBV9; d_gene: TRBD1; CDR3nt: TGTGCCAGCAGCGAGGGGGGACAGGGGTACAATGAGCAGTTCTTC; CDR3aa: CASSEGGQGYNEQFF
j_gene: TRBJ2-7; abundance: few; v_gene: TRBV13; d_gene: TRBD2; CDR3nt: TGTGCCAGCAGCCGGACTAGCGGGGCAGAGGGCTTCTACGAGCAGTACTTC; CDR3aa: CASSRTSGAEGFYEQYF
j_gene: TRBJ2-2; abundance: once; v_gene: TRBV6-2/TRBV6-3; d_gene: TRBD2; CDR3nt: TGTGCCAGCAGTACCCCCTTTCGGGGGGGTCAAACCGGGGAGCTGTTTTTT; CDR3aa: CASSTPFRGGQTGELFF
j_gene: TRBJ2-6; abundance: .; v_gene: TRBV2; d_gene: .; CDR3nt: TGTGCCAGCAGTGGAAGCAGCTCTGGGGCCAACGTCCTGACTTTC; CDR3aa: CASSGSSSGANVLTF
j_gene: TRBJ1-2; abundance: few; v_gene: TRBV7-9; d_gene: TRBD1; CDR3nt: TGTGCCAGCAGGAAAGAGGGGACAGAGTACCCCTATGGCTACACCTTC; CDR3aa: CASRKEGTEYPYGYTF
j_gene: TRBJ1-4; abundance: few; v_gene: TRBV9; d_gene: .; CDR3nt: TGTGCCAGCAGCGTAGGGGGGCTTTTGTATTCGGAAAAACTGTTTTTT; CDR3aa: CASSVGGLLYSEKLFF
j_gene: TRBJ1-2; abundance: few; v_gene: TRBV6-6; d_gene: .; CDR3nt: TGTGCCAGCAGTGGGCCCCCGGGCTATGGCTACACCTTC; CDR3aa: CASSGPPGYGYTF
j_gene: TRBJ2-5; abundance: .; v_gene: TRBV27; d_gene: .; CDR3nt: TGTGCCAGCAGTTTGTACCAGGGCCAAGAGACCCAGTACTTC; CDR3aa: CASSLYQGQETQYF
j_gene: TRBJ2-1; abundance: .; v_gene: TRBV14; d_gene: .; CDR3nt: TGTGCCAGCAGTCAACTCGGGACCAACCTCTACAATGAGCAGTTCTTC; CDR3aa: CASSQLGTNLYNEQFF
j_gene: TRBJ1-1; abundance: once; v_gene: TRBV2; d_gene: .; CDR3nt: TGTGCCAGCAGAGAAGGACAGCTGAGGACTGAAGCTTTCTTT; CDR3aa: CASREGQLRTEAFF
j_gene: TRBJ1-4; abundance: .; v_gene: TRBV5-5; d_gene: TRBD1; CDR3nt: TGTGCCAGCAGCCGGGGACAGACTAATGAAAAACTGTTTTTT; CDR3aa: CASSRGQTNEKLFF
j_gene: TRBJ2-5; abundance: .; v_gene: TRBV5-4; d_gene: .; CDR3nt: TGTGCCAGCAGCTTGAATGCCGAGATGTCCGAAGAGACCCAGTACTTC; CDR3aa: CASSLNAEMSEETQYF
j_gene: TRBJ1-2; abundance: .; v_gene: TRBV5-1; d_gene: .; CDR3nt: TGCGCCAGCAGCTTTGGGGCCGGGGATGGCTACACCTTC; CDR3aa: CASSFGAGDGYTF
j_gene: TRBJ1-1; abundance: .; v_gene: TRBV28; d_gene: .; CDR3nt: TGTGCCAGCTCTAGCCCAGGCGCAGGGTTGACGGGTGAAGCTTTCTTT; CDR3aa: CASSSPGAGLTGEAFF
j_gene: TRBJ2-2; abundance: many; v_gene: TRBV7-6; d_gene: .; CDR3nt: TGTGCCAGCAGCTTATTCCGGGGCGAAAACACCGGGGAGCTGTTTTTT; CDR3aa: CASSLFRGENTGELFF
j_gene: TRBJ1-1; abundance: .; v_gene: TRBV6-5; d_gene: .; CDR3nt: TGTGCCAGCAGCCCAGGCAGGACGAACACTGAAGCTTTCTTT; CDR3aa: CASSPGRTNTEAFF
j_gene: TRBJ1-3; abundance: .; v_gene: TRBV5-6; d_gene: .; CDR3nt: TGTGCCAGCAGCTGGACAGTCAGCTCTGGAAACACCATATATTTT; CDR3aa: CASSWTVSSGNTIYF
j_gene: TRBJ2-7; abundance: few; v_gene: TRBV12-3/TRBV12-4; d_gene: TRBD2; CDR3nt: TGTGCCAGCAGTCATGGACTAGCGGTGTACGAGCAGTACTTC; CDR3aa: CASSHGLAVYEQYF
j_gene: TRBJ2-1; abundance: .; v_gene: TRBV19; d_gene: .; CDR3nt: TGTGCCAGTAGTATAGATTCGGGCAGTCGCCTACCCAATGAGCAGTTCTTC; CDR3aa: CASSIDSGSRLPNEQFF
j_gene: TRBJ1-1; abundance: few; v_gene: TRBV7-2; d_gene: .; CDR3nt: TGTGCCAGCAGCCGACTCTCAGGGGACACTGAAGCTTTCTTT; CDR3aa: CASSRLSGDTEAFF
j_gene: TRBJ2-5; abundance: few; v_gene: TRBV4-1; d_gene: .; CDR3nt: TGCGCCAGCAGCCAATCTCCACAGGCCCTAGGGGAGACCCAGTACTTC; CDR3aa: CASSQSPQALGETQYF
j_gene: TRBJ2-7; abundance: .; v_gene: TRBV14; d_gene: TRBD1; CDR3nt: TGTGCCAGCAGCTCAACCGGGACAGGTCCCTACGAGCAGTACTTC; CDR3aa: CASSSTGTGPYEQYF
j_gene: TRBJ2-1; abundance: .; v_gene: TRBV19; d_gene: .; CDR3nt: TGTGCCAGTAGTATGGGCATAGGCAATGAGCAGTTCTTC; CDR3aa: CASSMGIGNEQFF
j_gene: TRBJ1-1; abundance: .; v_gene: TRBV20-1; d_gene: TRBD1; CDR3nt: TGCAGTGCTAGAGATTCTGGGGGACAGGGGTGGAACACTGAAGCTTTCTTT; CDR3aa: CSARDSGGQGWNTEAFF
j_gene: TRBJ1-1; abundance: few; v_gene: TRBV12-5; d_gene: .; CDR3nt: TGTGCTAGTGGTTTGGTAGGGATGAACACTGAAGCTTTCTTT; CDR3aa: CASGLVGMNTEAFF
j_gene: TRBJ1-1; abundance: .; v_gene: TRBV7-3; d_gene: .; CDR3nt: TGTGCCAGCAGCCCCCGGGCCAAGGGTGTGAACACTGAAGCTTTCTTT; CDR3aa: CASSPRAKGVNTEAFF
j_gene: TRBJ1-4; abundance: few; v_gene: TRBV14; d_gene: .; CDR3nt: TGTGCCAGCAGCCGGGTCCGCGCCGACGTCGGAAAACTGTTTTTT; CDR3aa: CASSRVRADVGKLFF